The source of this T cell receptor beta chain is a study of T cell repertoires in cytomegalovirus infection. Study-level background: Selected CMV epitopes included recently identified HLA-C-restricted ones as well as well-studied HLA-B-restricted ones.

On this clonotype: The antigen is undetermined.

TCRdb reprocessed the reads via MiXCR and lists one record per CDR3 protein. The table lists roughly 570,000 distinct CDR3 sequences, 40% of them singletons. Trimming cost V 4 bases and J 7 bases, with 13 bases left between them. CDR3 length equals 13 residues. From germline, CDR1 is SEHNR and CDR2 FQNEAQ (reference sequence). Regarding the study as a whole: Individuals carrying CMV plus the relevant HLA were identified by cumulative frequency of public TCR beta families.

The material sequenced was cultured PBMCs, taken from culture after CMV antigen stimulation. The clonotype originates from a human donor in good health (CMV status not recorded). Some clones in this sample may be carry-over from other donors' samples. The rearrangement links TRBV7-9 to TRBJ1-1; D is possibly TRBD1 (5 bases). CDR3 region: CASSSDRDLEAFF. CDR3 DNA sequence: TGTGCCAGCAGCTCCGACCGGGACCTTGAAGCTTTCTTT.